This record looks at one TCR beta chain sequence and its context. The antigen is not known. The data stem from a study of identifying expanded T cells in peripheral blood. Overall study findings and caveats: Across healthy donors, higher total template counts meant significantly greater roughly 2-week count variance. Over approximately two and four weeks, about 15 and 18 clones changed, versus around 1.2 between replicates.

Sequencing used immunoSEQ multiplex PCR; TCRdb keeps in-frame clones, though not all of them. The table includes some 130,000 clones, 65% to 90% detected once. Trimming at V came to 1 base and at J to 4 bases, leaving 1 base not matched to a gene. Germline values: CDR1 SGHTA, CDR2 FQGTGA. The CDR3 extends over 15 amino acids. No infections or other immune events were documented during collection. V usage is TRBV7-3 and J usage is TRBJ1-6; 7 positions match TRBD1. Sequencing input: blood. The TCR was taken from a person between 18 and 75 years old in good health. CDR3 loop: CASSLRTGYNSPLHF. Here the CDR3 DNA reads TGTGCCAGCAGCTTAAGGACAGGATATAATTCACCCCTCCACTTT.